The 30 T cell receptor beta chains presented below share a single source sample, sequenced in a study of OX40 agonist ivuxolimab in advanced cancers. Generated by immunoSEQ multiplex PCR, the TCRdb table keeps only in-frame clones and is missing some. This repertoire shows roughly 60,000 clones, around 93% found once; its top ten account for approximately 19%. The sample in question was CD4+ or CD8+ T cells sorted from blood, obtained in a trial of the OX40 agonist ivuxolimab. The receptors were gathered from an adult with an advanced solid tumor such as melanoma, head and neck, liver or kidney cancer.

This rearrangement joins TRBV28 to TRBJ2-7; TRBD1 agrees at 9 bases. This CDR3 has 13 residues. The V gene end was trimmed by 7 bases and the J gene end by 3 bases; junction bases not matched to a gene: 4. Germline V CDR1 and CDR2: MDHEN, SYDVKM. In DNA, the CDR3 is TGTGCCAGCACCGGGACAGGGAGCTACGAGCAGTACTTC. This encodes CASTGTGSYEQYF.

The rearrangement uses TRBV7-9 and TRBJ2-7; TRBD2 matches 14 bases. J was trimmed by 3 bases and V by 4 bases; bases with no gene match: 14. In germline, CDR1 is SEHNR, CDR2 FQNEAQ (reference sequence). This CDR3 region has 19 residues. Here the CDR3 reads CASSSAGTSGSPFVYEQYF. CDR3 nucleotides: TGTGCCAGCAGCTCGGCTGGGACTAGCGGGAGCCCTTTCGTCTACGAGCAGTACTTC.

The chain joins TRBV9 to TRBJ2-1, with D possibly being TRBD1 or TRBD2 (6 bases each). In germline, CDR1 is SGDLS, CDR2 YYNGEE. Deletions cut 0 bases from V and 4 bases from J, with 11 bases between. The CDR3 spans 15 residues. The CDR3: CASSVEGGGYNEQFF. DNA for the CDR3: TGTGCCAGCAGCGTAGAGGGGGGAGGATACAATGAGCAGTTCTTC.

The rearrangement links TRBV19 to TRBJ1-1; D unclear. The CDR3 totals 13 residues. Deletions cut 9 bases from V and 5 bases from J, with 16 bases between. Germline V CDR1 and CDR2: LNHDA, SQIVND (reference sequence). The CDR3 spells CASHSGGRTEAFF. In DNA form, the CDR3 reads TGTGCCAGCCATAGTGGAGGGAGGACTGAAGCTTTCTTT.

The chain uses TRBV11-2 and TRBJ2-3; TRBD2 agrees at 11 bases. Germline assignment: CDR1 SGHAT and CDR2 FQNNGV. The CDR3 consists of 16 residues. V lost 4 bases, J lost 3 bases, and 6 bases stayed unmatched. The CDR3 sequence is CASSSLAGGPTDTQYF. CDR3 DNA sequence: TGTGCCAGCAGCTCCCTAGCGGGAGGCCCAACAGATACGCAGTATTTT.

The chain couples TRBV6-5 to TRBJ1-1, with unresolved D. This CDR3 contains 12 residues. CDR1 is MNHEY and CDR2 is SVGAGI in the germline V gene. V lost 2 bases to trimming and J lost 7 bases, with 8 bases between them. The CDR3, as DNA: TGTGCCAGCAGTTACACCCCCGGTGAAGCTTTCTTT. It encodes CASSYTPGEAFF.

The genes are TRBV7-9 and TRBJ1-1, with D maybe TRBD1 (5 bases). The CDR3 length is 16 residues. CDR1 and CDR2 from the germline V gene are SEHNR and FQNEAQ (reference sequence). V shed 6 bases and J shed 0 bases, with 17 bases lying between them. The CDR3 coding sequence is TGTGCCAGCAGGCTAAGAGGGGCAGCCATGAACACTGAAGCTTTCTTT. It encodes CASRLRGAAMNTEAFF.

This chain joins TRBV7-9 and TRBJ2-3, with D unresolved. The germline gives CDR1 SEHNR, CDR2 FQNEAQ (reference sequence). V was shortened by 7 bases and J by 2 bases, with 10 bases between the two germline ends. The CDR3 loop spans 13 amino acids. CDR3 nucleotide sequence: TGTGCCAGCACGGTGGCAGCCACAGATACGCAGTATTTT. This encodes CASTVAATDTQYF.

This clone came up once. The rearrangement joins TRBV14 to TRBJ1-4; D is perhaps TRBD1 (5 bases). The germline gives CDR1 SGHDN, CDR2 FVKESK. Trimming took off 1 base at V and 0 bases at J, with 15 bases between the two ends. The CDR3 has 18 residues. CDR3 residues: CASSQAGPSIPTNEKLFF. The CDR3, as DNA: TGTGCCAGCAGCCAAGCGGGACCGTCGATCCCAACTAATGAAAAACTGTTTTTT.

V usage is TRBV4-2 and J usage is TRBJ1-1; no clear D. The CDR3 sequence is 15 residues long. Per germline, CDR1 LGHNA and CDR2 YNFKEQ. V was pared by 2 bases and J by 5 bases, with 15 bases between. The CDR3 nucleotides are TGTGCCAGCAGCCAACCGCCGGGTTTAGGGACTGAAGCTTTCTTT. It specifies CASSQPPGLGTEAFF.

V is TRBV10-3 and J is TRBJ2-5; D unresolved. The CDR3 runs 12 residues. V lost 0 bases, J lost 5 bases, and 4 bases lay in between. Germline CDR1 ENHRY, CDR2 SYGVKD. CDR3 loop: CAISESYETQYF. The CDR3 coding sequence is TGTGCCATCAGTGAGTCATATGAGACCCAGTACTTC.

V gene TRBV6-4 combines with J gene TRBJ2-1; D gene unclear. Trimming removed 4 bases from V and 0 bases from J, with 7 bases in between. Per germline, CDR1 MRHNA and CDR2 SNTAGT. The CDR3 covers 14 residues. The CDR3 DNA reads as TGTGCCAGCAGTGGACTCTTCTCCTACAATGAGCAGTTCTTC. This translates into CASSGLFSYNEQFF.

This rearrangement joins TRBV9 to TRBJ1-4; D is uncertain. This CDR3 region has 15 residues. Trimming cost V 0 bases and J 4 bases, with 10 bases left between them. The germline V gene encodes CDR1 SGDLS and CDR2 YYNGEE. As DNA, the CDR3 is TGTGCCAGCAGCGTAGGGGCAGAAAGTAATGAAAAACTGTTTTTT. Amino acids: CASSVGAESNEKLFF.

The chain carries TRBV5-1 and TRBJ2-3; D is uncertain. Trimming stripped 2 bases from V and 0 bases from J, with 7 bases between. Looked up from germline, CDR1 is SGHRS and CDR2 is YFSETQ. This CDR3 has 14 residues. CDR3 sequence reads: CASSLMLSTDTQYF. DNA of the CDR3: TGCGCCAGCAGCTTAATGCTTAGCACAGATACGCAGTATTTT.

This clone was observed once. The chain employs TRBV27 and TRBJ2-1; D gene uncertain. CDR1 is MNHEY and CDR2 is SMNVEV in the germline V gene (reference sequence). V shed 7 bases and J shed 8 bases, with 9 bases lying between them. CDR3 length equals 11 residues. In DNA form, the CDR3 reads TGTGCCAGCACTTACTTGCATGAGCAGTTCTTC. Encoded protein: CASTYLHEQFF.

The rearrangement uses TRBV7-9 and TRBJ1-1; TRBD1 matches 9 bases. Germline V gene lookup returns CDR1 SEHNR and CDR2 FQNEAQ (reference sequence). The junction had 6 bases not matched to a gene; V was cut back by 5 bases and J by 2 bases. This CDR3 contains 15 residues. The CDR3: CASSHGQGRNTEAFF. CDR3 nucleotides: TGTGCCAGCAGCCACGGACAGGGGCGTAACACTGAAGCTTTCTTT.

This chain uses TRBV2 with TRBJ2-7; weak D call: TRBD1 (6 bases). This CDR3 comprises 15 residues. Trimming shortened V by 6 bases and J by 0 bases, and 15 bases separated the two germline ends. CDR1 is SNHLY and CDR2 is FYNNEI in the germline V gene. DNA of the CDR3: TGTGCCAGCAGGGGAGAGGGGACACTCTCCTACGAGCAGTACTTC. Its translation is CASRGEGTLSYEQYF.

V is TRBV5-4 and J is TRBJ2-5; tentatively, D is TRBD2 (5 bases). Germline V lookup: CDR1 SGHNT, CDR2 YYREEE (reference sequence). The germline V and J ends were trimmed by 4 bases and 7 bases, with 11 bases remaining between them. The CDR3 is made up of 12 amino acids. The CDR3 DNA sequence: TGTGCCAGCAGCGCCGGAGGCGGGACCCAGTACTTC. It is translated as CASSAGGGTQYF.

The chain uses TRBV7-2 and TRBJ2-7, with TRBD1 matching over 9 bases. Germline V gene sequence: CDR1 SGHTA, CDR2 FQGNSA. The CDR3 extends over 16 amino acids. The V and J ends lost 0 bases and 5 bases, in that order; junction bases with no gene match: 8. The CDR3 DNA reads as TGTGCCAGCAGCTTAGCGGGGGGACAGGGCCAACACGAGCAGTACTTC. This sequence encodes CASSLAGGQGQHEQYF. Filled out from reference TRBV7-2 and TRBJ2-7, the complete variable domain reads GAGVSQSPSNKVTEKGKDVELRCDPISGHTALYWYRQSLGQGLEFLIYFQGNSAPDKSGLPSDRFSAERTGGSVSTLTIQRTQQEDSAVYLCASSLAGGQGQHEQYFGPGTRLTVT.

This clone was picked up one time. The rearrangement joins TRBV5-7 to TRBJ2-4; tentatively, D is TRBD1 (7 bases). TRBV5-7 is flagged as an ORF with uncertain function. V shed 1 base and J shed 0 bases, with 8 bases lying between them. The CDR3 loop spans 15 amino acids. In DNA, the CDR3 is TGTGCCAGCAGCTTGCAGGGGGGAGCCAAAAACATTCAGTACTTC. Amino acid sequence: CASSLQGGAKNIQYF.

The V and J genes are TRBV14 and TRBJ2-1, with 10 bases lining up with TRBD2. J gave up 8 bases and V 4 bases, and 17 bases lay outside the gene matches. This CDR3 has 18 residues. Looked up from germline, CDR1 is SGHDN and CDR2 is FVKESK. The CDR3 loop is CASSRAWQASGSWYEQFF. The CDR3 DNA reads TGTGCCAGCAGCCGGGCGTGGCAGGCTAGCGGGAGTTGGTATGAGCAGTTCTTC.

CDR3 coding DNA: TGTGCCAGCAGCTTAGGGAGGGGGCCGAAGTACTTC. Translation: CASSLGRGPKYF. The chain carries TRBV11-3 and TRBJ2-7, with D possibly being TRBD1 (7 bases). CDR1 SGHNT and CDR2 YENEEA come from the germline V gene. The V end was cut by 1 base, the J end by 11 bases, with 12 bases between. This CDR3 has 12 amino acids.

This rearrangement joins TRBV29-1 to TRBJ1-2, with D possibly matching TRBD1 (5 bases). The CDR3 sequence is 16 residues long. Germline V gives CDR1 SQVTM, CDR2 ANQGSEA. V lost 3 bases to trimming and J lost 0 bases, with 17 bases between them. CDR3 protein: CSVEAGPSHSNYGYTF. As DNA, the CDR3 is TGCAGCGTTGAGGCAGGGCCCTCACATTCTAACTATGGCTACACCTTC.

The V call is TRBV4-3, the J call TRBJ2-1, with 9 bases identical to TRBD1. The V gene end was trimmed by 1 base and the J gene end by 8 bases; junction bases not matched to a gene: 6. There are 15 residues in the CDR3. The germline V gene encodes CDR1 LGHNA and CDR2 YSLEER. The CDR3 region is CASSQGQGVSDEQFF. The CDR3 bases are TGCGCCAGCAGCCAAGGACAGGGGGTCTCCGATGAGCAGTTCTTC.

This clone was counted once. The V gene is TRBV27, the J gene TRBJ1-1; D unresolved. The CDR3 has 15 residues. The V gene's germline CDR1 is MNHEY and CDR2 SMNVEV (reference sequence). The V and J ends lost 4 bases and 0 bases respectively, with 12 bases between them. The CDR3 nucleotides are TGTGCCAGCAGTTCTAGTGTGGGTCTGAACACTGAAGCTTTCTTT. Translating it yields CASSSSVGLNTEAFF.

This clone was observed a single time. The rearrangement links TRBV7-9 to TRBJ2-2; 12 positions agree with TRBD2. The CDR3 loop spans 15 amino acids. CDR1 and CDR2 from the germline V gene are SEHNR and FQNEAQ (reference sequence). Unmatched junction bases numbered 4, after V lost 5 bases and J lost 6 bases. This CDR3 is CASSLLAGGPGELFF. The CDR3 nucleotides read TGTGCCAGCAGCCTTCTAGCGGGAGGGCCCGGGGAGCTGTTTTTT.

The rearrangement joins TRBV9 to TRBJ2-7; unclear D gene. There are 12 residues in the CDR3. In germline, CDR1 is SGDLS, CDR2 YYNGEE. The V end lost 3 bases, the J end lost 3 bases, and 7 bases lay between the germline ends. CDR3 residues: CASSDGGYEQYF. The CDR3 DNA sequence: TGTGCCAGCAGCGACGGTGGCTACGAGCAGTACTTC.

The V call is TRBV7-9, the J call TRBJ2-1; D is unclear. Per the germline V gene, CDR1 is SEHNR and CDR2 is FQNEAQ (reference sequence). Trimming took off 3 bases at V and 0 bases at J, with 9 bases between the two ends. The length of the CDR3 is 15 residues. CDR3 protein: CASSFVEFSYNEQFF. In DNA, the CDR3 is TGTGCCAGCAGCTTCGTAGAATTCTCCTACAATGAGCAGTTCTTC.

The CDR3: CASSLGRGPGEQYF. The DNA of the CDR3 is TGCGCCAGCAGCCTGGGCCGGGGCCCGGGGGAGCAGTACTTC. This chain connects TRBV4-3 to TRBJ2-7; D may match TRBD1 or TRBD2 (5 bases each). This CDR3 has 14 amino acids. The germline CDR1 and CDR2 sequences are LGHNA and YSLEER. Trimming pared 4 bases from V and 7 bases from J, leaving 17 bases between.

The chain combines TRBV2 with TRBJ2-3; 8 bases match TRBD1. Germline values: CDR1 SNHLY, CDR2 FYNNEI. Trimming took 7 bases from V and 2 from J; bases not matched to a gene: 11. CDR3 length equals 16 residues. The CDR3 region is CASNDKTGALTDTQYF. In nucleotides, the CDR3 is TGTGCCAGCAATGACAAGACAGGGGCCCTCACAGATACGCAGTATTTT.